Listed here is a single T cell receptor beta chain. The record originates from a study of shared T cell receptors in the human thymus. This CDR3 is built from 9 residues. CDR1 and CDR2 from the germline V gene are SNHLY and FYNNEI. The V end lost 7 bases, the J end lost 11 bases, and 7 bases lay between the germline ends. The method was immunoSEQ multiplex PCR; TCRdb's version includes in-frame clones alone and lacks a portion of them. The table records about 380,000 clones, roughly 94% of them present only once. The source of this sequence is a human donor. The sample taken for sequencing was thymocytes. The chain joins TRBV2 to TRBJ2-3; a weak D match, TRBD2 (5 bases). The chain's CDR3 is CASNGLQYF. For the CDR3, the DNA is TGTGCCAGCAATGGACTGCAGTATTTT. Full variable domain (remainder filled in from reference TRBV2 and TRBJ2-3): EPEVTQTPSHQVTQMGQEVILRCVPISNHLYFYWYRQILGQKVEFLVSFYNNEISEKSEIFDDQFSVERPDGSNFTLKIRSTKLEDSAMYFCASNGLQYFGPGTRLTVL.